Listed below are T cell receptor beta chains from one sample, sequenced in a study of cytomegalovirus exposure and HLA in healthy donors. The repertoire was sequenced with immunoSEQ multiplex PCR; TCRdb's copy has only in-frame clones and lacks some. Of some 140,000 clones listed, roughly 80% are singletons. The sample comprised PBMCs. The receptor source for this set is a man aged 25 to 45 in good health and CMV-seronegative. Both conserved end residues are part of each CDR3. The order of the fields is CDR3 protein, CDR3 DNA, clone size, V gene, J gene, D gene. D genes are given only for firm matches. Clone size is not always given. Where it is, it says once, few, many or a class for expanded clones.

cdr3_aa: CAWSVISGSVLETQYF
cdr3_nt: TGTGCCTGGAGTGTCATTAGCGGGAGCGTCCTCGAGACCCAGTACTTC
clone_size: few
v_call: TRBV30
j_call: TRBJ2-5
d_call: TRBD2

cdr3_aa: CASSLGDSPEAFF
cdr3_nt: TGCGCCAGCAGCTTGGGCGACAGTCCTGAAGCTTTCTTT
clone_size: NA
v_call: TRBV5-1
j_call: TRBJ1-1
d_call: NA

cdr3_aa: CAWSGQGYGYTF
cdr3_nt: TGTGCCTGGTCTGGACAGGGCTATGGCTACACCTTC
clone_size: NA
v_call: TRBV30
j_call: TRBJ1-2
d_call: TRBD1

cdr3_aa: CASSALSTGELFF
cdr3_nt: TGTGCCAGCAGTGCACTATCGACCGGGGAGCTGTTTTTT
clone_size: NA
v_call: TRBV7-3
j_call: TRBJ2-2
d_call: NA

cdr3_aa: CASSRDRGGGNTIYF
cdr3_nt: TGCGCCAGCAGCCGGGACCGGGGAGGTGGAAACACCATATATTTT
clone_size: NA
v_call: TRBV4-1
j_call: TRBJ1-3
d_call: NA

cdr3_aa: CASRSQGGGYTF
cdr3_nt: TGTGCCAGCAGGTCCCAGGGAGGCGGCTACACCTTC
clone_size: NA
v_call: TRBV2
j_call: TRBJ1-2
d_call: NA

cdr3_aa: CASSPTSHEYNEQFF
cdr3_nt: TGTGCCAGCAGCCCGACTAGCCATGAATACAATGAGCAGTTCTTC
clone_size: NA
v_call: TRBV7-3
j_call: TRBJ2-1
d_call: TRBD2

cdr3_aa: CASSLLMGQSPEQFF
cdr3_nt: TGTGCCAGCAGCTTATTAATGGGACAGTCCCCTGAGCAGTTCTTC
clone_size: NA
v_call: TRBV13
j_call: TRBJ2-1
d_call: TRBD1

cdr3_aa: CASSSSGQGAEKLFF
cdr3_nt: TGTGCCAGCAGCTCCTCTGGACAGGGGGCTGAAAAACTGTTTTTT
clone_size: once
v_call: TRBV7-2
j_call: TRBJ1-4
d_call: TRBD1

cdr3_aa: CASSQNDWSNTGELFF
cdr3_nt: TGTGCCAGCAGCCAAAACGACTGGTCGAACACCGGGGAGCTGTTTTTT
clone_size: NA
v_call: TRBV7-2
j_call: TRBJ2-2
d_call: NA

cdr3_aa: CASSLTGAAHQETQYF
cdr3_nt: TGCGCCAGCAGCTTGACGGGTGCAGCACACCAAGAGACCCAGTACTTC
clone_size: once
v_call: TRBV5-1
j_call: TRBJ2-5
d_call: NA

cdr3_aa: CAWSLGQGHEKLFF
cdr3_nt: TGTGCCTGGTCTTTGGGACAGGGACACGAAAAACTGTTTTTT
clone_size: NA
v_call: TRBV30
j_call: TRBJ1-4
d_call: TRBD1

cdr3_aa: CASLSPPGQGFTEAFF
cdr3_nt: TGTGCCAGCTTATCCCCACCGGGACAGGGGTTTACTGAAGCTTTCTTT
clone_size: NA
v_call: TRBV27
j_call: TRBJ1-1
d_call: TRBD1

cdr3_aa: CAWGNLADNSYEQYF
cdr3_nt: TGTGCCTGGGGAAACCTAGCGGACAACTCCTACGAGCAGTACTTC
clone_size: NA
v_call: TRBV30
j_call: TRBJ2-7
d_call: TRBD2

cdr3_aa: CASSSGTSGSRNEQFF
cdr3_nt: TGTGCCAGCAGCTCCGGGACTAGCGGGAGTAGAAATGAGCAGTTCTTC
clone_size: NA
v_call: TRBV7-6
j_call: TRBJ2-1
d_call: TRBD2

cdr3_aa: CASSGLNTEAFF
cdr3_nt: TGTGCCAGCAGTGGCTTGAACACTGAAGCTTTCTTT
clone_size: NA
v_call: TRBV7-8
j_call: TRBJ1-1
d_call: NA

cdr3_aa: CASRGQGAISNQPQHF
cdr3_nt: TGTGCCAGCAGGGGACAGGGGGCGATTAGCAATCAGCCCCAGCATTTT
clone_size: NA
v_call: TRBV2
j_call: TRBJ1-5
d_call: TRBD1

cdr3_aa: CASSVAGTGYNEQFF
cdr3_nt: TGTGCCAGCAGCGTCGCCGGGACAGGTTACAATGAGCAGTTCTTC
clone_size: once
v_call: TRBV9
j_call: TRBJ2-1
d_call: TRBD1

cdr3_aa: CASSFDRGGYEQYF
cdr3_nt: TGCGCCAGCAGCTTTGACAGGGGCGGATACGAGCAGTACTTC
clone_size: NA
v_call: TRBV5-1
j_call: TRBJ2-7
d_call: TRBD1

cdr3_aa: CASSSGQHSYEQYF
cdr3_nt: TGTGCCAGCAGCTCGGGACAGCACTCCTACGAGCAGTACTTC
clone_size: once
v_call: TRBV11-3
j_call: TRBJ2-7
d_call: TRBD1

cdr3_aa: CASSIGRSGSTEAFF
cdr3_nt: TGTGCCAGTAGTATTGGGAGAAGTGGAAGCACTGAAGCTTTCTTT
clone_size: NA
v_call: TRBV19
j_call: TRBJ1-1
d_call: NA

cdr3_aa: CASSLERGGWTNTDTQYF
cdr3_nt: TGTGCCAGCAGCTTGGAGAGGGGAGGTTGGACGAACACAGATACGCAGTATTTT
clone_size: NA
v_call: TRBV5-8
j_call: TRBJ2-3
d_call: NA

cdr3_aa: CASSLGSGGINEKLFF
cdr3_nt: TGCGCCAGCAGCTTGGGTTCAGGGGGTATTAATGAAAAACTGTTTTTT
clone_size: NA
v_call: TRBV5-1
j_call: TRBJ1-4
d_call: TRBD1

cdr3_aa: CASSLLQTPETQYF
cdr3_nt: TGTGCCAGCAGTTTGCTACAGACCCCAGAGACCCAGTACTTC
clone_size: few
v_call: TRBV28
j_call: TRBJ2-5
d_call: NA

cdr3_aa: CSSSLDRDRGFYEQYF
cdr3_nt: TGTTCCAGCAGCTTAGACCGGGACAGGGGTTTCTACGAGCAGTACTTC
clone_size: NA
v_call: TRBV7-9
j_call: TRBJ2-7
d_call: TRBD1

cdr3_aa: CASSLTGGRGTQYF
cdr3_nt: TGTGCCAGCAGTCTCACAGGGGGGCGGGGTACGCAGTATTTT
clone_size: NA
v_call: TRBV27
j_call: TRBJ2-3
d_call: TRBD1

cdr3_aa: CASSLVGGYTTEAFF
cdr3_nt: TGCGCCAGCAGCTTGGTCGGGGGGTATACCACTGAAGCTTTCTTT
clone_size: few
v_call: TRBV5-1
j_call: TRBJ1-1
d_call: NA

cdr3_aa: CASSFPQDSYGYTF
cdr3_nt: TGTGCCAGCTCTTTTCCCCAGGACAGCTATGGCTACACCTTC
clone_size: NA
v_call: TRBV25-1
j_call: TRBJ1-2
d_call: NA

cdr3_aa: CASSQVGLAGGPAYEQYF
cdr3_nt: TGTGCCAGCAGCCAGGTCGGACTAGCGGGAGGGCCAGCCTACGAGCAGTACTTC
clone_size: few
v_call: TRBV4-2
j_call: TRBJ2-7
d_call: TRBD2

cdr3_aa: CASSPRSGVRYEQYF
cdr3_nt: TGTGCCAGCAGCCCACGTAGCGGGGTGCGGTACGAGCAGTACTTC
clone_size: NA
v_call: TRBV9
j_call: TRBJ2-7
d_call: TRBD2

cdr3_aa: CASSESILWETQYF
cdr3_nt: TGTGCCAGCAGTGAATCTATACTATGGGAGACCCAGTACTTC
clone_size: NA
v_call: TRBV2
j_call: TRBJ2-5
d_call: NA

cdr3_aa: CASSQGGRAYEQYF
cdr3_nt: TGCGCCAGCAGCCAGGGGGGACGCGCCTACGAGCAGTACTTC
clone_size: NA
v_call: TRBV4-1
j_call: TRBJ2-7
d_call: NA

cdr3_aa: CASSSIPSGLADFTDTQYF
cdr3_nt: TGTGCCAGCAGTTCGATACCCTCGGGACTAGCGGATTTCACAGATACGCAGTATTTT
clone_size: NA
v_call: TRBV28
j_call: TRBJ2-3
d_call: TRBD2

cdr3_aa: CASSEYTTNTGELFF
cdr3_nt: TGTGCCAGCAGTGAATATACTACCAACACCGGGGAGCTGTTTTTT
clone_size: NA
v_call: TRBV6-1
j_call: TRBJ2-2
d_call: NA

cdr3_aa: CASSSGQGGTEAFF
cdr3_nt: TGTGCCAGCAGTTCCGGACAGGGAGGCACTGAAGCTTTCTTT
clone_size: NA
v_call: TRBV6-5
j_call: TRBJ1-1
d_call: TRBD1

cdr3_aa: CASSPGTSGTRADNEQFF
cdr3_nt: TGTGCCAGCAGCCCAGGGACTAGCGGGACCAGGGCGGACAATGAGCAGTTCTTC
clone_size: once
v_call: TRBV7-6
j_call: TRBJ2-1
d_call: TRBD2

cdr3_aa: CASSLRLAGIYNEQFF
cdr3_nt: TGTGCCAGTAGTCTTAGACTAGCGGGAATATACAATGAGCAGTTCTTC
clone_size: NA
v_call: TRBV19
j_call: TRBJ2-1
d_call: TRBD2

cdr3_aa: CASSHRGFITDTQYF
cdr3_nt: TGTGCCAGTAGTCACAGGGGGTTCATCACAGATACGCAGTATTTT
clone_size: NA
v_call: TRBV19
j_call: TRBJ2-3
d_call: TRBD1

cdr3_aa: CASSQSGTSGFYEQYF
cdr3_nt: TGCGCCAGCAGCCAATCCGGGACTAGCGGATTCTACGAGCAGTACTTC
clone_size: NA
v_call: TRBV5-1
j_call: TRBJ2-7
d_call: TRBD2

cdr3_aa: CASSFGNAGLEQYF
cdr3_nt: TGTGCCAGCAGCTTTGGCAACGCGGGACTTGAGCAGTACTTC
clone_size: NA
v_call: TRBV5-4
j_call: TRBJ2-7
d_call: NA

cdr3_aa: CASSTGQGNTIYF
cdr3_nt: TGTGCCAGCAGTACAGGGCAAGGAAACACCATATATTTT
clone_size: NA
v_call: TRBV27
j_call: TRBJ1-3
d_call: NA

cdr3_aa: CASSSGLAGSYNEQFF
cdr3_nt: TGTGCCAGCAGTTCGGGACTAGCGGGAAGCTACAATGAGCAGTTCTTC
clone_size: once
v_call: TRBV6-5
j_call: TRBJ2-1
d_call: TRBD2

cdr3_aa: CASSVSRGGSYNEQFF
cdr3_nt: TGTGCCAGCAGTGTGTCTCGCGGGGGCTCCTACAATGAGCAGTTCTTC
clone_size: NA
v_call: TRBV27
j_call: TRBJ2-1
d_call: TRBD2

cdr3_aa: CAIYRPGQGRLGYF
cdr3_nt: TGTGCCATCTACCGACCGGGACAGGGACGTTTAGGGTACTTC
clone_size: NA
v_call: TRBV10-3
j_call: TRBJ2-4
d_call: TRBD1

cdr3_aa: CASSGQGYEQYF
cdr3_nt: TGTGCCAGCAGTGGACAGGGTTACGAGCAGTACTTC
clone_size: NA
v_call: TRBV2
j_call: TRBJ2-7
d_call: TRBD1

cdr3_aa: CASEQDRNQPQHF
cdr3_nt: TGTGCCAGTGAACAGGACAGAAATCAGCCACAGCATTTT
clone_size: NA
v_call: TRBV28
j_call: TRBJ1-5
d_call: NA

cdr3_aa: CASSLEGGSEADTQYF
cdr3_nt: TGTGCCAGCAGCTTAGAGGGCGGGAGTGAAGCAGATACGCAGTATTTT
clone_size: NA
v_call: TRBV7-8
j_call: TRBJ2-3
d_call: TRBD2

cdr3_aa: CASSRQGADNEQFF
cdr3_nt: TGTGCCAGCAGCCGACAGGGGGCTGACAATGAGCAGTTCTTC
clone_size: NA
v_call: TRBV11-3
j_call: TRBJ2-1
d_call: TRBD1

cdr3_aa: CASSIARGAYNEQFF
cdr3_nt: TGTGCCAGCAGCATAGCGAGAGGAGCCTACAATGAGCAGTTCTTC
clone_size: NA
v_call: TRBV21-1
j_call: TRBJ2-1
d_call: NA

cdr3_aa: CSVEVLTRDRGIGTNEKLFF
cdr3_nt: TGCAGCGTTGAAGTACTTACTCGGGACAGGGGGATTGGGACTAATGAAAAACTGTTTTTT
clone_size: NA
v_call: TRBV29-1
j_call: TRBJ1-4
d_call: TRBD1